Each of the 21 T cell receptor beta chains below was sequenced from the same sample in a study of T cells in Graves' hyperthyroidism and ophthalmopathy. Amplified TCR beta CDR3 regions came from RNA transcripts. With the HTBI primer set, the TCR CDR3 went through a first round of RT-PCR. TCRdb re-called the multiplex PCR reads through MiXCR, storing one row per CDR3 protein. The sample carries about 610,000 distinct CDR3 sequences, approximately 15% recorded once. The source material was blood. The origin of the receptors is a middle-aged woman with Graves' ophthalmopathy.

This clonotype was observed many times. This chain links TRBV12-3 or TRBV12-4 with TRBJ1-5, with TRBD1 matching 8 bases. Trimming at V came to 1 base and at J to 6 bases, leaving 8 bases not matched to a gene. This CDR3 has 16 residues. CDR3 bases: TGTGCCAGCAGTTTAGAACAGGGGGTGACGACTCAGCCCCAGCATTTT. This encodes CASSLEQGVTTQPQHF.

Ten or more counts support this clonotype. The chain links TRBV6-6 to TRBJ1-1, with D uncertain. The length of the CDR3 is 18 residues. Trimming took off 0 bases at V and 0 bases at J, with 17 bases between the two ends. Germline CDR1 MNHNY, CDR2 SVGAGI (reference sequence). CDR3 in DNA: TGTGCCAGCAGTTACTCGATTACTGTTCAGACAATGAACACTGAAGCTTTCTTT. Its translation: CASSYSITVQTMNTEAFF.

This clonotype was observed a few times. CDR3 in amino acids: CASTVSGINHNEQFF. CDR3 DNA: TGTGCCAGCACCGTTAGCGGGATAAATCACAATGAGCAGTTCTTC. The chain couples TRBV18 to TRBJ2-1, with TRBD2 matching over 8 bases. The V gene end was trimmed by 8 bases and the J gene end by 5 bases; junction bases not matched to a gene: 11. There are 15 residues in the CDR3. Germline values: CDR1 KGHSH, CDR2 LQKENI.

Remarks on this clonotype: A much larger clone is a single base away; this may be a read error. The CDR3 DNA reads TGCAGTGCTAGAGGGGACGGGGGTTCGGCAACTAATGAAAAACTGTTTTTT. Its protein is CSARGDGGSATNEKLFF. V and J are TRBV20-1 and TRBJ1-4; D might be TRBD1 (5 bases). The germline V gene has CDR1 DFQATT and CDR2 SNEGSKA (reference sequence). The CDR3 covers 17 residues. Trimming shortened V by 1 base and J by 0 bases, and 15 bases separated the two germline ends.

This clonotype appeared a few times. The chain joins TRBV13 to TRBJ2-4; 10 nucleotides match TRBD1. The CDR3 consists of 16 residues. CDR1 and CDR2 (germline): PRHDT, FYEKMQ (reference sequence). Losses at the gene ends were 5 bases for V and 2 bases for J; bases not matched to a gene: 6. CDR3 amino acids: CASSPRDRGTKNIQYF. CDR3 nucleotide sequence: TGTGCCAGCAGCCCCCGGGACAGGGGAACCAAAAACATTCAGTACTTC.

This chain connects TRBV3-1 to TRBJ2-5, with D maybe TRBD2 (7 bases). Looked up from germline, CDR1 is LGHDT and CDR2 is YNNKEL (reference sequence). With 4 bases removed from V and 0 bases from J, the gap between germline ends came to 12 bases. The CDR3 extends over 15 amino acids. The CDR3 loop is CASSPTRGHQETQYF. The CDR3 coding sequence is TGTGCCAGCAGCCCTACGCGGGGGCACCAAGAGACCCAGTACTTC.

This clonotype has a count of ten or more. The chain recombines TRBV7-9 with TRBJ2-1; D possibly corresponds to TRBD1 (5 bases). V dropped 3 bases and J dropped 0 bases, with 12 bases sitting between them. Germline V gene sequence: CDR1 SEHNR, CDR2 FQNEAQ (reference sequence). The CDR3 spans 16 residues. As DNA, the CDR3 is TGTGCCAGCAGCTTGTGGGCAGGGCCCTCCTACAATGAGCAGTTCTTC. Protein: CASSLWAGPSYNEQFF.

As to this clonotype: This CDR3 is missing its conserved last phenylalanine or tryptophan, likely due to a read error. This chain connects TRBV7-3 to TRBJ2-1; 11 bases match TRBD2. CDR1 is SGHTA, CDR2 FQGTGA, per germline. The CDR3 runs 17 residues. For the CDR3, the DNA is TGTGCCGGCAGCCTAACGTCCGGGACTAGCGGCTACAATGAGCAGTTCTAC. The encoded protein is CAGSLTSGTSGYNEQFY.

V gene TRBV4-1 combines with J gene TRBJ2-3; a weak D match, TRBD2 (5 bases). The CDR3 has 18 residues. V lost 4 bases to trimming and J lost 1 base, with 21 bases between them. CDR1 and CDR2 from the germline V gene are MGHRA and YSYEKL. CDR3 residues: CASSPLGVAERGTDTQYF. DNA of the CDR3: TGCGCCAGCAGCCCACTAGGCGTCGCGGAGAGGGGCACAGATACGCAGTATTTT.

This clonotype occurred a few times. The chain uses TRBV19 and TRBJ1-2; weak D call: TRBD1 (5 bases). Trimming cost V 7 bases and J 7 bases, with 13 bases left between them. CDR1 is LNHDA, CDR2 SQIVND, per germline (reference sequence). This CDR3 is 12 amino acids long. CDR3 DNA sequence: TGTGCCAGTAACGGGGGGATCGGTGGCTACACCTTC. Translation gives CASNGGIGGYTF.

This clonotype came up a few times. V usage is TRBV28 and J usage is TRBJ2-2; 8 nucleotides line up with TRBD2. Germline lookup yields CDR1 MDHEN and CDR2 SYDVKM. V trimming: 6 bases; J trimming: 0 bases; junction bases outside the gene matches: 9. This CDR3 region has 17 residues. The CDR3 is CASSPPGGDANTGELFF. In nucleotides, the CDR3 is TGTGCCAGCAGCCCTCCGGGGGGGGACGCGAACACCGGGGAGCTGTTTTTT.

The gene calls are TRBV4-1 and TRBJ1-2, with 8 bases matching TRBD1. CDR3 length: 16 residues. Looked up from germline, CDR1 is MGHRA and CDR2 is YSYEKL. V lost 2 bases and J lost 6; bases outside the gene matches: 11. CDR3: CASSQPAGQGSHGYTF. In DNA form, the CDR3 reads TGCGCCAGCAGCCAACCGGCCGGACAGGGCTCTCATGGCTACACCTTC.

This clonotype was counted ten times or more. The CDR3 reads CASSQVQSVLNTEAFF. CDR3 nucleotides: TGTGCCAGCAGCCAAGTACAGTCGGTCCTGAACACTGAAGCTTTCTTT. V and J are TRBV3-1 and TRBJ1-1, with no clear D. CDR1 and CDR2 from the germline V gene are LGHDT and YNNKEL (reference sequence). The V end lost 1 base, the J end lost 0 bases, and 12 bases lay between the germline ends. This CDR3 contains 16 residues.

This rearrangement joins TRBV5-1 to TRBJ2-3, with 14 bases that match TRBD2. There are 18 residues in the CDR3. Germline-derived CDR1 and CDR2 are SGHRS and YFSETQ. V shed 2 bases and J 8 bases; nucleotides not matched to a gene: 13. Here the CDR3 reads CASSFYGLAGGGAGTQYF. As DNA, the CDR3 is TGCGCCAGCAGCTTCTATGGACTAGCGGGGGGCGGGGCGGGTACGCAGTATTTT.

This clonotype was seen many times. This chain uses TRBV5-1 with TRBJ1-1; D is uncertain. The V gene's germline CDR1 is SGHRS and CDR2 YFSETQ. Trimming stripped 0 bases from V and 0 bases from J, with 15 bases between. The length of the CDR3 is 17 residues. The CDR3 loop is CASSLGAASDMNTEAFF. CDR3 nucleotide sequence: TGCGCCAGCAGCTTGGGGGCAGCTAGCGACATGAACACTGAAGCTTTCTTT.

This clonotype occurred many times. The chain employs TRBV11-2 and TRBJ2-3, with 9 nucleotides matching TRBD2. J lost 5 bases, V lost 4 bases, and 7 bases had no gene match. CDR1 and CDR2 from the germline V gene are SGHAT and FQNNGV. This CDR3 has 15 residues. This CDR3 is CASSSIAGAEDTQYF. Written as DNA, the CDR3 is TGTGCCAGCAGCTCCATAGCGGGGGCTGAAGATACGCAGTATTTT.

This clonotype was detected only a few times. The chain links TRBV19 to TRBJ1-5; D gene uncertain. The germline CDR1 and CDR2 sequences are LNHDA and SQIVND (reference sequence). Trimming removed 6 bases at V and 0 bases at J, with 9 bases between. CDR3 size: 14 residues. In DNA, the CDR3 is TGTGCCAGTAGAGGTTGGGATAGCAATCAGCCCCAGCATTTT. Protein: CASRGWDSNQPQHF. The full variable domain, in which reference TRBV19 and TRBJ1-5 provide the parts outside the CDR3, is DGGITQSPKYLFRKEGQNVTLSCEQNLNHDAMYWYRQDPGQGLRLIYYSQIVNDFQKGDIAEGYSVSREKKESFPLTVTSAQKNPTAFYLCASRGWDSNQPQHFGDGTRLSIL.

This clonotype was counted ten times or more. The chain uses TRBV2 and TRBJ2-3, with a possible D match to TRBD1 (6 bases). V lost 4 bases, J lost 5 bases, and 13 bases lay in between. Germline CDR1 reads SNHLY; CDR2 reads FYNNEI. The CDR3 has 14 residues. The DNA for the CDR3 is TGTGCCAGCAGTGGTCAGGGGAAAGGAGATACGCAGTATTTT. It translates to CASSGQGKGDTQYF.

This clonotype has just a few counts. The V and J genes are TRBV12-5 and TRBJ2-2; TRBD2 is a possible D gene (6 bases). Between the trimmed V and J ends, which lost 2 bases and 0 bases, there was a span of 16 bases. CDR1 and CDR2 from the germline V gene are LGHNT and FRNRAP. CDR3 length: 18 amino acids. The CDR3: CASGLWMGGTTNTGELFF. The CDR3 DNA sequence: TGTGCTAGTGGTTTGTGGATGGGGGGAACGACGAACACCGGGGAGCTGTTTTTT.

This clonotype was seen repeatedly, ten times or more. The rearrangement uses TRBV5-1 and TRBJ2-1; 11 bases agree with TRBD2. Germline CDR1 and CDR2: SGHRS and YFSETQ. With 4 bases clipped from V and 4 bases from J, the junction kept 28 bases outside the gene matches. This CDR3 comprises 23 residues. CDR3 amino acids: CASSGRPFGSGRASSYLYNEQFF. The CDR3 DNA sequence: TGCGCCAGCAGCGGCCGGCCGTTCGGTAGCGGGAGGGCCAGTTCATACCTTTACAATGAGCAGTTCTTC. The full variable domain, in which reference TRBV5-1 and TRBJ2-1 provide the parts outside the CDR3, is KAGVTQTPRYLIKTRGQQVTLSCSPISGHRSVSWYQQTPGQGLQFLFEYFSETQRNKGNFPGRFSGRQFSNSRSEMNVSTLELGDSALYLCASSGRPFGSGRASSYLYNEQFFGPGTRLTVL.

This clonotype was observed at least ten times. The chain has TRBV28 and TRBJ2-5, with 13 bases matching TRBD2. J was trimmed by 7 bases and V by 5 bases; bases with no gene match: 7. The germline CDR1 and CDR2 sequences are MDHEN and SYDVKM. This CDR3 contains 15 residues. The CDR3 coding sequence is TGTGCCAGCAGTCAATGGACTAGCGGGAGTGGGACCCAGTACTTC. This codes for CASSQWTSGSGTQYF.